This TCR beta chain was sequenced for a study of blood T cell repertoires in COVID-19. Study in general: Acute-phase and convalescent COVID-19 samples originated in the United States, Italy and Spain.

Original handling: Amplified reference gene primers provided the basis for estimating nucleated cell counts. TCRdb keeps only in-frame clones here, not all; method: immunoSEQ multiplex PCR. The V and J calls and clone size are taken from that table; D and trimming were inferred from the DNA. The sample has approximately 300,000 clones, about 85% seen once. After removal of 2 bases from V and 7 bases from J, the junction contained 5 bases not matched to a gene. This CDR3 is built from 14 residues. In germline, CDR1 is SEHNR, CDR2 FQNEAQ (reference sequence). Residents of about two dozen US areas, aged about 18 to 95 years, made up the participants. Two negative PCRs, clearance, or symptom resolution characterized the recovered Cohort 3 donors.

This TCR was recovered from a woman aged 25 to 39 who had recovered from COVID-19. The V call is TRBV7-9, the J call TRBJ1-1; 9 nucleotides line up with TRBD1. What was sequenced was PBMCs or T cells enriched from blood (not recorded which). The CDR3 loop reads CASSLLTGGGEAFF. The CDR3 DNA is TGTGCCAGCAGCTTACTCACAGGGGGCGGTGAAGCTTTCTTT. The full variable domain, rest sourced from reference TRBV7-9 and TRBJ1-1, is DTGVSQNPRHKITKRGQNVTFRCDPISEHNRLYWYRQTLGQGPEFLTYFQNEAQLEKSRLLSDRFSAERPKGSFSTLEIQRTEQGDSAMYLCASSLLTGGGEAFFGQGTRLTVV.